The present entry profiles one T cell receptor beta chain with its context. The study sequenced TCR beta in blood CD8+ and CD4+ T cells. RNA was extracted with the RNeasy kit, and a quantity of about 0.45 to 1 ug was reverse transcribed using random hexamers. Amplification of TCR beta CDR3 spanned 54 Vbeta and 13 Jbeta via immunoSEQ multiplex PCR. TCRdb re-called the immunoSEQ multiplex PCR reads with MiXCR, one entry per CDR3 protein. Found here are roughly 200,000 distinct CDR3 sequences, 90% to 96% of them singletons; the top ten hold 0.093%. Looked up from germline, CDR1 is SGHAT and CDR2 is FQNNGV. Unmatched junction bases numbered 1, after V lost 0 bases and J lost 3 bases. The CDR3 is 15 residues long. The data are from a study of CD8 T cells in Susac syndrome.

Sample: CD4+ T cells from PBMCs. The TCR sequence derives from a human donor with multiple sclerosis. V and J are TRBV11-2 and TRBJ2-1, with 8 bases matching TRBD2. This CDR3 is CASSLEAGGYNEQFF. CDR3 nucleotides: TGTGCCAGCAGCTTAGAGGCGGGGGGCTACAATGAGCAGTTCTTC. The full variable domain, in which reference TRBV11-2 and TRBJ2-1 provide the parts outside the CDR3, is EAGVAQSPRYKIIEKRQSVAFWCNPISGHATLYWYQQILGQGPKLLIQFQNNGVVDDSQLPKDRFSAERLKGVDSTLKIQPAKLEDSAVYLCASSLEAGGYNEQFFGPGTRLTVL.